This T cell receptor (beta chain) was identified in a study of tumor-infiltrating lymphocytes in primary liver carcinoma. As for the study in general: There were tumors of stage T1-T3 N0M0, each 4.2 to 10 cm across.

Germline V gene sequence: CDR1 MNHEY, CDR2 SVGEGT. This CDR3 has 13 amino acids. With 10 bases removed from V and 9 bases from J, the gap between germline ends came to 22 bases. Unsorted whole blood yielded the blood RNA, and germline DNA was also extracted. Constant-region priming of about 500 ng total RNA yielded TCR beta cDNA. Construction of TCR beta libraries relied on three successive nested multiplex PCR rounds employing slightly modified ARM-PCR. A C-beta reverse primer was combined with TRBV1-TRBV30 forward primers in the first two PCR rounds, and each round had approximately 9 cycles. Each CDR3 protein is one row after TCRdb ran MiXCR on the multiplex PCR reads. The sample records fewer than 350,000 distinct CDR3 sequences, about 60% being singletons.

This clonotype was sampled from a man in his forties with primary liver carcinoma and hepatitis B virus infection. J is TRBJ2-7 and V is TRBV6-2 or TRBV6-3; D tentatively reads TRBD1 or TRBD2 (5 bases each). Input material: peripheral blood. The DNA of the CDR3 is TGTGCCACCCTATACGGGGCCCAAGGCGTGCAGTACTTC. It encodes CATLYGAQGVQYF.